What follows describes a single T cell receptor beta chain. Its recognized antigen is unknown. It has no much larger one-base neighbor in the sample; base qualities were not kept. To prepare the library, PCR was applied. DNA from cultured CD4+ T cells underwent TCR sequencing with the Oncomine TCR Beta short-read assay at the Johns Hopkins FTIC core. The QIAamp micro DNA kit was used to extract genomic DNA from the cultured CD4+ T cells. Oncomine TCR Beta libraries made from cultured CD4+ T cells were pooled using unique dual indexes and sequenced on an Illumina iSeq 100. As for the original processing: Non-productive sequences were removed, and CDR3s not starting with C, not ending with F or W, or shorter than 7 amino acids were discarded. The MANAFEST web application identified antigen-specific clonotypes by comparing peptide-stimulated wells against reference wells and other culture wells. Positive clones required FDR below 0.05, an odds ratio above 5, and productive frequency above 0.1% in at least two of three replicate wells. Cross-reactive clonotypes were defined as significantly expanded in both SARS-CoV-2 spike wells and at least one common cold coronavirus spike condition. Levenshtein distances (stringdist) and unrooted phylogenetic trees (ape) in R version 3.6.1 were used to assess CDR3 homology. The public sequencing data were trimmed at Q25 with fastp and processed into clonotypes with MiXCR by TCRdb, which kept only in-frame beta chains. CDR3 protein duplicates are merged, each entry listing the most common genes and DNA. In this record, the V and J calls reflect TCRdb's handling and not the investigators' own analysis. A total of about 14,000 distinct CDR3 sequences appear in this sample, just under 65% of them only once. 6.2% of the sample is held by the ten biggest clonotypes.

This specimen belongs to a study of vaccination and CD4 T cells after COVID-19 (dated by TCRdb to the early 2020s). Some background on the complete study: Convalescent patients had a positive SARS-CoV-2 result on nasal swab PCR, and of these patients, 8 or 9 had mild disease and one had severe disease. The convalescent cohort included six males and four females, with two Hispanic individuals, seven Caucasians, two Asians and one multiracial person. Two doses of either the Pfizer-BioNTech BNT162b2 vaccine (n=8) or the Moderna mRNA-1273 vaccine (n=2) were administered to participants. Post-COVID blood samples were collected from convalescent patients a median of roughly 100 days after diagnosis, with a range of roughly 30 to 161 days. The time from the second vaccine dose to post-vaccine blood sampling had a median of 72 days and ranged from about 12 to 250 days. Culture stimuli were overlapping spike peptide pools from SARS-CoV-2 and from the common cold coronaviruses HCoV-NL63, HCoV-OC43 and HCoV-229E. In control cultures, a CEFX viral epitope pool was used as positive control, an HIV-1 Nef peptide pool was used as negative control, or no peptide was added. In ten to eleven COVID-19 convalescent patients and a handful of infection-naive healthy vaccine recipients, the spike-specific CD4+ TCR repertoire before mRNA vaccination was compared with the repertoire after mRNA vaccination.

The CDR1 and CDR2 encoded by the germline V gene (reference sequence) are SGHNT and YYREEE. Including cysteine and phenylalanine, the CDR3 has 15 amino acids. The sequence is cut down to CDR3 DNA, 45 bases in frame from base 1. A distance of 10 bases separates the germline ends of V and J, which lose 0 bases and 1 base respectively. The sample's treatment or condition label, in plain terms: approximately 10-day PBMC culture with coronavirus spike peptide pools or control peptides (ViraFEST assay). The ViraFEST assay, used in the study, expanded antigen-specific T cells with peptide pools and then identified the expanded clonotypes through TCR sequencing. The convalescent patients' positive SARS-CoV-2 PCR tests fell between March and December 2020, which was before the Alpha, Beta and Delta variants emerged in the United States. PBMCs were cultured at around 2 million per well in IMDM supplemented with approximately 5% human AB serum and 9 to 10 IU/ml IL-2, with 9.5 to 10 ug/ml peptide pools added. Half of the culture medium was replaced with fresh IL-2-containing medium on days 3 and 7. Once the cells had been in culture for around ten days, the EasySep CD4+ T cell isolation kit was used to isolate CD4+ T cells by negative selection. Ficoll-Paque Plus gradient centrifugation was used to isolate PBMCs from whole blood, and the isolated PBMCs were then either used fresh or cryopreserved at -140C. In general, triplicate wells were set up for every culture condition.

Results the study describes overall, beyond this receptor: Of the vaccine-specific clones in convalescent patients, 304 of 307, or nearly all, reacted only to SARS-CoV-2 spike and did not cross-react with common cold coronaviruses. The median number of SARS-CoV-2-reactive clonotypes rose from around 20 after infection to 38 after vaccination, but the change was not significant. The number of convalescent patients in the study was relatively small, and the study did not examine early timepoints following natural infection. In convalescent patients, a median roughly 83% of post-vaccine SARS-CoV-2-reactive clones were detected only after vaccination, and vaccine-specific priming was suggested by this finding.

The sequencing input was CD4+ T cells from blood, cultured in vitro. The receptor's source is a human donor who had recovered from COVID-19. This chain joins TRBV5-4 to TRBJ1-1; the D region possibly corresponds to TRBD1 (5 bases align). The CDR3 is CASSLGAGRNTEAFF. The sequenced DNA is TGTGCCAGCAGCTTGGGGGCAGGGAGGAACACTGAAGCTTTCTTT.